The entry that follows covers one T cell receptor beta chain sequence. TCR beta CDR3 regions were amplified from RNA transcripts. In the first-round RT-PCR of the TCR CDR3, the HTBI primer set was used. TCRdb re-derived calls from the multiplex PCR reads in MiXCR, one entry per CDR3 protein. The sample consists of a few hundred thousand distinct CDR3 sequences, roughly 15% of them appearing once. This entry is derived from a study of T cells in Graves' hyperthyroidism and ophthalmopathy. As for the study in general: Blood was drawn when the patient was first diagnosed and still untreated.

This CDR3 contains 15 residues. The germline V gene has CDR1 MDHEN and CDR2 SYDVKM. V was trimmed by 2 bases and J by 1 base, leaving 11 bases between them. Reasons for excluding patients were uncontrolled infection, other autoimmune disease, pregnancy or lactation. The sequenced sample was blood. The chain has TRBV28 and TRBJ2-5; D might be TRBD1 (6 bases). This TCR came from a young woman with Graves' hyperthyroidism. This CDR3 reads CASSLISDSQETQYF. CDR3 DNA sequence: TGTGCCAGCAGTTTAATTTCGGACAGCCAAGAGACCCAGTACTTC.